This T cell receptor beta chain came from a study of T cells after yellow fever vaccination. It was through 5'RACE template switching that TCR cDNA was made, with a universal primer site and UMIs added. TCRdb itself ran the 5' RACE reads through MiXCR, one entry per CDR3 protein. Of 500,000 to 650,000 distinct CDR3 sequences listed, 12% are singletons. On this clonotype: The germline gene is not matched at one end of the junction; a read error may be the cause.

Germline V lookup: CDR1 SEHNR, CDR2 FQNEAQ (reference sequence). The CDR3 totals 14 residues. The clonotype comes from a man aged 25-45 years who received the YFV17D yellow fever vaccine. This sequence joins TRBV7-9 and TRBJ2-3; 9 nucleotides line up with TRBD2. Sample: PBMCs, taken on the day of the yellow fever booster vaccination. The CDR3 region is CANSATAGGVTQYF. The CDR3 nucleotides are TGTGCCAACAGCGCAACAGCGGGAGGTGTTACGCAGTATTTT.